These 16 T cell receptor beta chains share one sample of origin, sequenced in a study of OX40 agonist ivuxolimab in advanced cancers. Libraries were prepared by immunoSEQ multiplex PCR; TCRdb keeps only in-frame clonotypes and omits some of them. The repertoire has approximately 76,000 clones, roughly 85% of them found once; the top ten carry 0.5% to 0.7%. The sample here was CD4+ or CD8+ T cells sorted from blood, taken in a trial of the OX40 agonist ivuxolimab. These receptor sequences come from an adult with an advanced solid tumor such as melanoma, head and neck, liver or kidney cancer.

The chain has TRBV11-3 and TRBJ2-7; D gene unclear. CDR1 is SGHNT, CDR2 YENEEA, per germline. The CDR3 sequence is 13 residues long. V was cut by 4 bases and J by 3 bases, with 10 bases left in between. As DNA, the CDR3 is TGTGCCAGCAGCTCAGGCATCCTCTACGAGCAGTACTTC. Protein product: CASSSGILYEQYF.

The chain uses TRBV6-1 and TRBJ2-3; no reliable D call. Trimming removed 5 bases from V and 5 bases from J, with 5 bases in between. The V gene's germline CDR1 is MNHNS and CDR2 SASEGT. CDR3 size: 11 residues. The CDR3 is CASSLGDTQYF. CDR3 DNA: TGTGCCAGCAGTCTGGGAGATACGCAGTATTTT.

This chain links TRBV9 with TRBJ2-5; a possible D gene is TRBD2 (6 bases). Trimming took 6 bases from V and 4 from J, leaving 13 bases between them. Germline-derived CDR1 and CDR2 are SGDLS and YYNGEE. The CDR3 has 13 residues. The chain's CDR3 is CASTPGGGETQYF. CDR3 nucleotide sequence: TGTGCCAGCACCCCTGGGGGAGGAGAGACCCAGTACTTC.

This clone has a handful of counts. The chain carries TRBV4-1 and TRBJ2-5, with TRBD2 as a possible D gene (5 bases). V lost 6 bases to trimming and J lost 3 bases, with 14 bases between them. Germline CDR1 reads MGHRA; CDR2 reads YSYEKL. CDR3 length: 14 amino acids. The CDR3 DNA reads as TGCGCCAGCAGACCCGGGAAGGGTGAAGAGACCCAGTACTTC. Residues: CASRPGKGEETQYF.

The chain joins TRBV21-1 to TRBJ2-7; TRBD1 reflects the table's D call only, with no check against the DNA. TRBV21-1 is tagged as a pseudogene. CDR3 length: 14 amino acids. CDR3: CASSKEAGHYEQYF. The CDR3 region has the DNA TGTGCCAGCAGCAAAGAGGCAGGACACTACGAGCAGTACTTC.

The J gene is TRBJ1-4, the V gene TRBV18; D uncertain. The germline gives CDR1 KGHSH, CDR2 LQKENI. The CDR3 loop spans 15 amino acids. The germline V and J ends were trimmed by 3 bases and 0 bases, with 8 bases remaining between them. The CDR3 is CASSPGLATNEKLFF. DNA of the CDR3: TGTGCCAGCTCACCCGGGCTTGCAACTAATGAAAAACTGTTTTTT.

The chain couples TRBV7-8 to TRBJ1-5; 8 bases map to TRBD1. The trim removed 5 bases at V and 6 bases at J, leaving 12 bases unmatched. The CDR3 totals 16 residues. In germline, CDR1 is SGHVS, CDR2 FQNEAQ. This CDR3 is CASSPLGQGFSQPQHF. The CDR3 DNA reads TGTGCCAGCAGCCCCCTCGGACAGGGCTTTTCTCAGCCCCAGCATTTT. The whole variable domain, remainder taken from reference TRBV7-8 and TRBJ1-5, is GAGVSQSPRYKVAKRGQDVALRCDPISGHVSLFWYQQALGQGPEFLTYFQNEAQLDKSGLPSDRFFAERPEGSVSTLKIQRTQQEDSAVYLCASSPLGQGFSQPQHFGDGTRLSIL.

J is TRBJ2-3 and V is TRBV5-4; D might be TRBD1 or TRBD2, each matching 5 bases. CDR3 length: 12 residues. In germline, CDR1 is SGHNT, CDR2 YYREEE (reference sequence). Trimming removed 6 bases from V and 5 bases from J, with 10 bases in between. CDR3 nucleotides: TGTGCCAGCAAACTAGGGGTAGATACGCAGTATTTT. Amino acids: CASKLGVDTQYF. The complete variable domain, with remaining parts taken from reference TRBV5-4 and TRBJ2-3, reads ETGVTQSPTHLIKTRGQQVTLRCSSQSGHNTVSWYQQALGQGPQFIFQYYREEENGRGNFPPRFSGLQFPNYSSELNVNALELDDSALYLCASKLGVDTQYFGPGTRLTVL.

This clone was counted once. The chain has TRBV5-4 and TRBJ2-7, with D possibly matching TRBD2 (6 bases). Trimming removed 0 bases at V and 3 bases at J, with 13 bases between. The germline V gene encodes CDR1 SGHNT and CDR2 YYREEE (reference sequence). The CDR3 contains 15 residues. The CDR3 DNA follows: TGTGCCAGCAGCTTGGAACCGGGGGAATACTACGAGCAGTACTTC. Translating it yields CASSLEPGEYYEQYF.

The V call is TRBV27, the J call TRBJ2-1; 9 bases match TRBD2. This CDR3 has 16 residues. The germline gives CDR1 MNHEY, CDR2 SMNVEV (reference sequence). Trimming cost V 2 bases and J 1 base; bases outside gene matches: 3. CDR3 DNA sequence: TGTGCCAGCAGTTTAATTAGCGGGGGATCCTACAATGAGCAGTTCTTC. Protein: CASSLISGGSYNEQFF.

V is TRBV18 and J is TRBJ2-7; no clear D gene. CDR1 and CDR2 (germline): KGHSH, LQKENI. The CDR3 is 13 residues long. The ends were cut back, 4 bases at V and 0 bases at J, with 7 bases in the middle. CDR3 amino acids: CASSRAFSYEQYF. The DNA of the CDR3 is TGTGCCAGCTCACGAGCGTTCTCCTACGAGCAGTACTTC.

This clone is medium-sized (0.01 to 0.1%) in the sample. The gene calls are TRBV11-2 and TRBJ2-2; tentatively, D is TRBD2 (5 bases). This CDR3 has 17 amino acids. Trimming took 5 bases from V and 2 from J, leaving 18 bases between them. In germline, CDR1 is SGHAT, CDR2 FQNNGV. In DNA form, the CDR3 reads TGTGCCAGCAGCGCCAAACTCCGGGAAGACAACACCGGGGAGCTGTTTTTT. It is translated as CASSAKLREDNTGELFF.

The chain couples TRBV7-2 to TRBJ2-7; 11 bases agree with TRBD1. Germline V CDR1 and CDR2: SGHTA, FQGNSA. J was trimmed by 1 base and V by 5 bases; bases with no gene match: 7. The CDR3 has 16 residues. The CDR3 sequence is CASSLRGQGGSYEQYF. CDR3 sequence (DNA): TGTGCCAGCAGCCTACGGGGACAGGGGGGTTCCTACGAGCAGTACTTC.

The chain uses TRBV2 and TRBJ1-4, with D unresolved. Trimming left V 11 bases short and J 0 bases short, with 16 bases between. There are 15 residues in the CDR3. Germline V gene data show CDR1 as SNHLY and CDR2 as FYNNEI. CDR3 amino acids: CALSRGLATNEKLFF. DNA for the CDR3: TGTGCCCTAAGTCGGGGTCTTGCAACTAATGAAAAACTGTTTTTT.

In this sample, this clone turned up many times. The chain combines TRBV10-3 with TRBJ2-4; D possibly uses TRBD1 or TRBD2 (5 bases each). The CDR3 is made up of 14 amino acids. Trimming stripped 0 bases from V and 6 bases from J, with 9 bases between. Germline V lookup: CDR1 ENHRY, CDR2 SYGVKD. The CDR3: CAISESGVANIQYF. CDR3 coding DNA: TGTGCCATCAGTGAGTCGGGGGTCGCAAACATTCAGTACTTC.

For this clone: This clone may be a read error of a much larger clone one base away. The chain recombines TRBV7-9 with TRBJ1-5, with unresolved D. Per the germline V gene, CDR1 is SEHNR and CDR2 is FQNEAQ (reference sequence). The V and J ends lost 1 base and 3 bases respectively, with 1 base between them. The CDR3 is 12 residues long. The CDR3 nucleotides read TGTGCCAGCAGCTTAGACAATCAGCCCCAGCATTTT. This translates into CASSLDNQPQHF.